Listed below are T cell receptor beta chains from one sample, sequenced in a study of control samples from healthy donors and cancer patients. The protocol was immunoSEQ multiplex PCR, while the TCRdb copy is restricted to in-frame clones and leaves out a portion. The sample records under 450,000 clones, roughly 90% being singletons. The specimen sequenced was PBMCs. All receptors derive from a man aged 40-49 years with head and neck cancer. Both conserved end residues are part of each CDR3. The D gene is left open where the match is weak. Clone size appears in some rows only: once, few, many, or a class for an expanded clone.

TRBV5-6,TRBD1,TRBJ1-5,once,CASSGHRGPQHF,TGTGCCAGCAGCGGGCACAGGGGGCCCCAGCATTTT
TRBV5-5,.,TRBJ1-2,.,CASSGGTRVPYGYTF,TGTGCCAGCAGCGGGGGAACACGGGTACCCTACGGCTACACCTTC
TRBV18,.,TRBJ1-1,.,CASSAGTLNTEAFF,TGTGCCAGCTCAGCCGGGACGTTGAACACTGAAGCTTTCTTT
TRBV10-3,TRBD1,TRBJ1-2,.,CAIMDRRNRTNYGYTF,TGTGCCATCATGGACAGGAGGAACCGTACTAACTATGGCTACACCTTC
TRBV12-3/TRBV12-4,.,TRBJ1-6,.,CASTRTGNSPLHF,TGTGCCAGCACCCGAACCGGAAATTCACCCCTCCACTTT
TRBV21-1,.,TRBJ2-3,.,CASSNRWGGSTDTQYF,TGTGCCAGCAGCAACCGCTGGGGCGGTAGCACAGATACGCAGTATTTT
TRBV5-6,.,TRBJ1-5,.,CASSWGGGHQPQHF,TGTGCCAGCAGCTGGGGGGGAGGGCATCAGCCCCAGCATTTT
TRBV28,.,TRBJ1-2,.,CASSLGGTVGFYGYTF,TGTGCCAGCAGTTTAGGGGGGACGGTAGGATTCTATGGCTACACCTTC
TRBV6-5,.,TRBJ2-2,.,CASSWNTGELFF,TGTGCCAGCAGTTGGAACACCGGGGAGCTGTTTTTT
TRBV10-3,.,TRBJ2-7,.,CAISESTDLSYEQYF,TGTGCCATCAGTGAGTCAACAGACCTCTCCTACGAGCAGTACTTC
TRBV2,.,TRBJ2-7,.,CATAGDQAVEQYF,TGTGCCACGGCCGGGGACCAAGCAGTCGAGCAGTACTTC
TRBV3-1/TRBV3-2,.,TRBJ1-1,.,CASSPGWFEAFF,TGTGCCAGCAGCCCAGGGTGGTTTGAAGCTTTCTTT
TRBV5-1,.,TRBJ1-1,.,CASQGSGTGNMNTEAFF,TGCGCCAGCCAGGGCAGTGGGACGGGGAACATGAACACTGAAGCTTTCTTT
TRBV7-6,.,TRBJ2-7,.,CASSTDGRLYEQYF,TGTGCCAGCAGTACGGACGGGCGTCTCTACGAGCAGTACTTC
TRBV11-2,.,TRBJ2-5,.,CASSLVPWGETQYF,TGTGCCAGCAGCTTAGTCCCTTGGGGAGAGACCCAGTACTTC
TRBV4-2,.,TRBJ2-7,.,CASSQDLPIPTYEQYF,TGTGCCAGCAGCCAAGATCTACCTATCCCAACCTACGAGCAGTACTTC
TRBV5-1,.,TRBJ2-1,.,CASSFPGDEQFF,TGCGCCAGCAGCTTTCCGGGGGACGAGCAGTTCTTC
TRBV11-3,TRBD1,TRBJ1-5,.,CASSSGAGDSTTPQHF,TGTGCCAGCAGCTCCGGCGCGGGGGACAGCACCACGCCCCAGCATTTT
TRBV25-1,.,TRBJ2-5,.,CASSEQGKTETQYF,TGTGCCAGCAGTGAACAGGGGAAGACAGAGACCCAGTACTTC